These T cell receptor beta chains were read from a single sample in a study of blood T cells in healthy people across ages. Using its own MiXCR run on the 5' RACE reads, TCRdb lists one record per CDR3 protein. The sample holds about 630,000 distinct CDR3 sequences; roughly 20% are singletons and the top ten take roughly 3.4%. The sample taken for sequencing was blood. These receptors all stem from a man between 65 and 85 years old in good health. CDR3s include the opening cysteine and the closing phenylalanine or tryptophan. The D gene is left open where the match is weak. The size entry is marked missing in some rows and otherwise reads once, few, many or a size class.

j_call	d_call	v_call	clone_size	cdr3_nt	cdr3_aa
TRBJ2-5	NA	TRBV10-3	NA	TGTGCCATCAGTGAGTCGTACACAGCGGGAGAGACCCAGTACTTC	CAISESYTAGETQYF
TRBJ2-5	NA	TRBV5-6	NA	TGTGCCAGCAGCTCTGGGGGGCTATCAGAGACCCAGTACTTC	CASSSGGLSETQYF
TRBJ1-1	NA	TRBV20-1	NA	TGCAGTGCTAGAGATGACCGGGGCACTGAAGCTTTCTTT	CSARDDRGTEAFF
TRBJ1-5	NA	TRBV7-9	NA	TGTGCCAGCAGCTTAGGCCGCCAGGGAGATCAGCCCCAGCATTTT	CASSLGRQGDQPQHF
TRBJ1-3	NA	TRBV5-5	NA	TGTGCCAGCAGCTTGGTTGGGTCGGTTGGAAACACCATATATTTT	CASSLVGSVGNTIYF
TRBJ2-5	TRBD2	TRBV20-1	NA	TGCAGTGCTGAAGTGACTAGCGGGAGGCGGGGGGAGACCCAGTACTTC	CSAEVTSGRRGETQYF
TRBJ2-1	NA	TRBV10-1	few	TGCGCCAGCAGTTTACGGGATGGGGAGCAGTTCTTC	CASSLRDGEQFF
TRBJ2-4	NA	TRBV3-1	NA	TGTGCCAGCAGCCGTGGCCGCGACATTCAGTACTTC	CASSRGRDIQYF
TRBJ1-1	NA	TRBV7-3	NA	TGTGCCGGCAGACGGGACTCTCTGGACACTGAAGCTTTCTTT	CAGRRDSLDTEAFF
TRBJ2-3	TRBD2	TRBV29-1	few	TGCAGCGTTGCGGCGGGAGGGACAGATACGCAGTATTTT	CSVAAGGTDTQYF
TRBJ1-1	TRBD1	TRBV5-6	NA	TGTGCCAGCAGCCGGGACAGGAGGTGCACTGAAGCTTTCTTT	CASSRDRRCTEAFF
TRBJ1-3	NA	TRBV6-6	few	TGTGCCAGCAGCCAGACCTCTGGAAACACCATATATTTT	CASSQTSGNTIYF